The text below deals with one T cell receptor (beta chain). What it recognizes is unknown. CDR1 and CDR2 from the germline V gene are SGHRS and YFSETQ. V shed 0 bases and J shed 2 bases, with 18 bases lying between them. The CDR3 sequence is 17 residues long. Prior to thyroid surgery, none of the patients had received any treatment. This entry comes from a study of metastatic and nonmetastatic thyroid tumors. Study at large: Repertoire data that came from the blood and tumor or nodule tissue of malignant and benign thyroid patients were compared. General study results and limits: In both blood and tumor samples, TCR beta diversity was reported significantly higher for malignant than benign nodules.

How the authors handled the data: Construction of a distant-metastasis classifier for papillary thyroid cancer relied on CDR3 differences across clinicopathological groups. TCRdb re-analyzed the PCR reads using MiXCR. These V and J calls derive from TCRdb rather than the authors' analysis. The table lists some 15,000 clones, 25% of them singletons, with approximately 11% in the top ten. The chain carries TRBV5-1 and TRBJ2-7, with D tentatively TRBD1 (6 bases). The receptor was isolated from a male donor with papillary thyroid cancer or a benign thyroid nodule (not recorded which). Some clones in this sample may be carry-over from other donors' samples. Material for sequencing was blood. The CDR3 DNA reads as TGCGCCAGCAGCTTGGCCGGGACAAAGAGGACCACCTACGAGCAGTACTTC. It is translated as CASSLAGTKRTTYEQYF.